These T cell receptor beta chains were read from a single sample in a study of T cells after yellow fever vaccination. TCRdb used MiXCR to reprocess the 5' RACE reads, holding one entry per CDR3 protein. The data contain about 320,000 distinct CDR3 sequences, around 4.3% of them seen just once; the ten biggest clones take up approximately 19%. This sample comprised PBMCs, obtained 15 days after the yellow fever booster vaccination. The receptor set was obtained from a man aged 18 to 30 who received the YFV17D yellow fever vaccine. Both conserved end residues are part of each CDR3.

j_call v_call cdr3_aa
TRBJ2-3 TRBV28 CASSWEGSTDTQYF
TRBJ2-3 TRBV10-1 CASSENMITDTQYF
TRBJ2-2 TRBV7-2 CASSYRQLGFTGELFF
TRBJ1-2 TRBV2 CASGALQGEEGYTF
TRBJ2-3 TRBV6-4 CASSASGGADTQYF
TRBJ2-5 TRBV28 CASSSGGRARETQYF
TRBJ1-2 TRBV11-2 CASSFFGNYGYTF
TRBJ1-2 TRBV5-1 CASSQDREYGYTF
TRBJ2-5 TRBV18 CASSQRGRVGQETQYF
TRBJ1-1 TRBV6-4 CASSEGAEAFF
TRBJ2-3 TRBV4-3 CASSQDLGRGTDTQYF
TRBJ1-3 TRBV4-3 CASSQDRGPGNTIYF
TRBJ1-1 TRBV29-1 CSAEPTGTEAFF
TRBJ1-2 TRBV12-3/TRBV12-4 CASSRTANYGYTF
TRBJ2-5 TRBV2 CASSELEGETQYF
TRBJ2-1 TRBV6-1 CALGLAGGYNEQFF
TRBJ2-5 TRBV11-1 CASSFSSGGFQETQYF
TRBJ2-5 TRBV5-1 CASSQQTSGETQYF
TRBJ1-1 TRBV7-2 CASSLVRGWDTEAFF
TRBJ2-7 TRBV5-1 CASMNARGNEQYF
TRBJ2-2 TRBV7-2 CASTLTGGYTGELFF
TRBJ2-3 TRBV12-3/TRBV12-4 CASSFLGTGMADTQYF
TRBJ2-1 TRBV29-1 CSVEGTPTVQFF
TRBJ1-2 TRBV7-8 CASSTGTEIYGGYTF
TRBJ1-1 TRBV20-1 CSAKGSGIPEAFF